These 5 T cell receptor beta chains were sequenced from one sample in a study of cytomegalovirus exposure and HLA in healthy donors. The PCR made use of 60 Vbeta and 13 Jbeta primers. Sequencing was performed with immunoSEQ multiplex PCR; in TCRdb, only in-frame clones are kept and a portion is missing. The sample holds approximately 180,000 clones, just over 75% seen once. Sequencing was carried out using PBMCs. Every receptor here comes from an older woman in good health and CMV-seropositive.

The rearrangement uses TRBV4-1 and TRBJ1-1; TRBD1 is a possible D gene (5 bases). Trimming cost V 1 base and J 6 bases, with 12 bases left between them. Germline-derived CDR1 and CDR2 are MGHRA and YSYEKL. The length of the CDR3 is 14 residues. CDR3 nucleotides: TGCGCCAGCAGCCAAGGAAGGGGCTATCCTGAAGCTTTCTTT. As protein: CASSQGRGYPEAFF.

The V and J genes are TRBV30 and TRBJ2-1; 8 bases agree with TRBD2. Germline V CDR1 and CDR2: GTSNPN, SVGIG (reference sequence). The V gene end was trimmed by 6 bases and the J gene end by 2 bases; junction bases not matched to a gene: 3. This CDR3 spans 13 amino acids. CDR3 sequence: CACKLAAYNEQFF. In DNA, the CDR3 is TGTGCCTGTAAACTAGCGGCCTACAATGAGCAGTTCTTC.

In DNA, the CDR3 is TGTGCCAGCTCACCCCCAGGGAGGGATGGCTACACCTTC. This codes for CASSPPGRDGYTF. The J gene is TRBJ1-2, the V gene TRBV18, with D maybe TRBD1 (5 bases). Germline values: CDR1 KGHSH, CDR2 LQKENI. V dropped 3 bases and J dropped 6 bases, with 11 bases sitting between them. The CDR3 sequence is 13 residues long.

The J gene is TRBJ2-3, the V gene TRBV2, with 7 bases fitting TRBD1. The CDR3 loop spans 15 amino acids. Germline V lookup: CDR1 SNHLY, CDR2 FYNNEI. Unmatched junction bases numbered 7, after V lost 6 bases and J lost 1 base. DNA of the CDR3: TGTGCCAGCAGGAGTCCGGGACAGCGCACAGATACGCAGTATTTT. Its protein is CASRSPGQRTDTQYF.

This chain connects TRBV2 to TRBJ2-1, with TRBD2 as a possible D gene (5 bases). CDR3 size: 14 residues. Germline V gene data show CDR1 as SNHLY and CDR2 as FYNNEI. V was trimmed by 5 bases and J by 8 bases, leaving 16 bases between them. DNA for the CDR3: TGTGCCAGCAGTAAGGACGACCCAGCGGATGAGCAGTTCTTC. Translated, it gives CASSKDDPADEQFF.